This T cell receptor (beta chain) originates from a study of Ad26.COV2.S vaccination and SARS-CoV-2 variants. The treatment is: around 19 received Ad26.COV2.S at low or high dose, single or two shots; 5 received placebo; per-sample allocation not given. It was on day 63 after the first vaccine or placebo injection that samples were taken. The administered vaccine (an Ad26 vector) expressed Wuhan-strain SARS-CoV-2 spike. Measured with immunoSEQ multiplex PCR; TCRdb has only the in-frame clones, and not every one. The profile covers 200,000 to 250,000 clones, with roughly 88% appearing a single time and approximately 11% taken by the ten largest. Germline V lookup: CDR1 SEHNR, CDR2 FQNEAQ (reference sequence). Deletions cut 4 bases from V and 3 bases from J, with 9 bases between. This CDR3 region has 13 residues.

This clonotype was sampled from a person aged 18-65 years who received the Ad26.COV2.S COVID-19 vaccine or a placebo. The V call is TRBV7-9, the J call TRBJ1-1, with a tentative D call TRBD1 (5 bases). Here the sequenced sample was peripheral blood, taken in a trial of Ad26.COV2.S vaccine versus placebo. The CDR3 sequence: CASSYRGYTEAFF. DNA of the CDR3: TGTGCCAGCAGCTACCGGGGGTACACTGAAGCTTTCTTT.